The present T cell receptor beta chain was sequenced within a study of cytomegalovirus exposure and HLA in healthy donors. Germline V CDR1 and CDR2: SGHAT, FQNNGV. The length of the CDR3 is 16 residues. V lost 1 base and J lost 3; bases outside the gene matches: 7. It was with 60 Vbeta and 13 Jbeta primers that the PCR ran. The data were produced by immunoSEQ multiplex PCR, yet TCRdb's version contains in-frame clones alone and is incomplete. The repertoire has approximately 180,000 clones, around nine tenths of them found once; the top ten carry approximately 1.7%. Sequenced sample: PBMCs. The TCR originated in a woman aged 18-30 years in good health and CMV-seronegative. The V call is TRBV11-2, the J call TRBJ2-3, with 7 bases matching TRBD2. The CDR3 sequence: CASSLGWREITDTQYF. The CDR3 DNA sequence: TGTGCCAGCAGCTTAGGGTGGCGGGAGATAACAGATACGCAGTATTTT.